The 9 T cell receptor beta chains below were found in one sample sequenced in a study of a mutant IDH1 vaccine in newly diagnosed glioma. The sample's time point: week 35, safety follow-up. Each dose of the vaccine consisted of 300 ug of mutant IDH1 20-mer peptide, with topical imiquimod. Repertoires were generated with immunoSEQ multiplex PCR, while TCRdb's copy carries only in-frame clones and drops some. Of around 31,000 clones in the sample, roughly three quarters were seen once. Their antigen targets remain unknown. Specimen: PBMCs, collected from a glioma patient whose treatment included an IDH1 peptide vaccine. All receptors derive from a woman aged 40 to 50 with glioma.

The genes are TRBV13 and TRBJ2-1; TRBD1 matches at 8 bases. The CDR3 has 14 residues. With 5 bases clipped from V and 2 bases from J, the junction kept 2 bases outside the gene matches. The V gene's germline CDR1 is PRHDT and CDR2 FYEKMQ (reference sequence). The CDR3 DNA reads as TGTGCCAGCAGCACGGACAGGGCCTACAATGAGCAGTTCTTC. Translation gives CASSTDRAYNEQFF.

This chain connects TRBV29-1 to TRBJ2-1; no clear D gene. V shed 7 bases and J shed 2 bases, with 6 bases lying between them. The CDR3 is 11 amino acids. From germline, CDR1 is SQVTM and CDR2 ANQGSEA. The chain's CDR3 is CSAGPYNEQFF. As DNA, the CDR3 is TGCAGCGCCGGGCCCTACAATGAGCAGTTCTTC.

This clone was counted once. This sequence joins TRBV6-5 and TRBJ2-3; D remains ambiguous. Deletions cut 8 bases from V and 2 bases from J, with 17 bases between. The germline V gene encodes CDR1 MNHEY and CDR2 SVGAGI. CDR3 length equals 15 residues. For the CDR3, the DNA is TGTGCCAGCGGGCGATTCCAGTCTCTCACAGATACGCAGTATTTT. As protein: CASGRFQSLTDTQYF.

The rearrangement joins TRBV4-1 to TRBJ2-2; the D is unclear. CDR3 size: 16 residues. V lost 0 bases to trimming and J lost 5 bases, with 13 bases between them. Looked up from germline, CDR1 is MGHRA and CDR2 is YSYEKL. CDR3 region: CASSQDPWATTGELFF. CDR3 nucleotide sequence: TGCGCCAGCAGCCAAGACCCCTGGGCAACTACCGGGGAGCTGTTTTTT.

The rearrangement links TRBV15 to TRBJ1-5; D is unresolved. This CDR3 region has 14 residues. The V gene's germline CDR1 is LNHNV and CDR2 YYDKDF (reference sequence). V was shortened by 4 bases and J by 3 bases, with 10 bases between the two germline ends. The CDR3 DNA reads TGTGCCACCAGCACCGCCGAGCCCAATCAGCCCCAGCATTTT. Its translation: CATSTAEPNQPQHF.

V and J are TRBV9 and TRBJ1-2, with D possibly matching TRBD1 (5 bases). Germline-derived CDR1 and CDR2 are SGDLS and YYNGEE. Trimming took 0 bases from V and 4 from J, leaving 16 bases between them. The CDR3 extends over 16 amino acids. For the CDR3, the DNA is TGTGCCAGCAGCGTAGAAGGTGCAGGGTGGGGCTATGGCTACACCTTC. Protein product: CASSVEGAGWGYGYTF.

This rearrangement joins TRBV5-4 to TRBJ1-1, with TRBD1 identical over 7 bases. V lost 2 bases and J lost 5; bases outside the gene matches: 9. CDR3 length equals 15 residues. Germline V gene lookup returns CDR1 SGHNT and CDR2 YYREEE (reference sequence). CDR3 sequence reads: CASSFRDSRGTEAFF. The CDR3 DNA reads TGTGCCAGCAGCTTCCGGGACAGTCGGGGGACTGAAGCTTTCTTT.

This chain joins TRBV19 and TRBJ2-7; D gene unclear. From germline, CDR1 is LNHDA and CDR2 SQIVND (reference sequence). The germline V and J ends were trimmed by 6 bases and 0 bases, with 15 bases remaining between them. The CDR3 consists of 15 residues. The CDR3 nucleotides are TGTGCCAGTAGCCGTTGGGCCAGGAGCTCCTACGAGCAGTACTTC. It translates to CASSRWARSSYEQYF.

The chain uses TRBV5-5 and TRBJ1-2; D uncertain. This CDR3 spans 15 amino acids. Germline assignment: CDR1 SGHKS and CDR2 YYEKEE (reference sequence). Trimming cost V 2 bases and J 7 bases, with 18 bases left between them. CDR3 nucleotide sequence: TGTGCCAGCAGCTTCAAAACGCAGGAGCAAGCTGGCTACACCTTC. Translation: CASSFKTQEQAGYTF.